The clone carrying this TCR beta chain has just a few counts. The time point here: newly diagnosed GD, antithyroid drugs for less than 3 months. Making the TCR library involved RNA that had been extracted from PBMCs. The CDR3 is 18 residues long. V was trimmed by 1 base and J by 4 bases, leaving 18 bases between them. The germline V gene has CDR1 KGHDR and CDR2 SFDVKD. The data originate from a study of regulatory T cells in long-lasting Graves disease. Through Arm-PCR of CDR3 regions and iRepertoire HTBI primers, TCR beta libraries were built. Using its own MiXCR run on the multiplex PCR reads, TCRdb lists one record per CDR3 protein. The table has 600,000 to 650,000 distinct CDR3 sequences, approximately 15% seen once; the top ten hold under 20%. This sample was shared with a second study, whose subject was T cells in Graves' hyperthyroidism and ophthalmopathy.

This receptor was identified in a woman in her 30s with Graves disease. The chain is built from TRBV24-1 and TRBJ2-2; the D call may be TRBD1 or TRBD2 (5 bases each). The material was peripheral blood mononuclear cells (PBMCs), obtained at new diagnosis, from a patient treated with antithyroid drugs. DNA for the CDR3: TGTGCCACCAGTGATTTAGGCCCCGTTAGGGGAGTCACCGGGGAGCTGTTTTTT. Translated: CATSDLGPVRGVTGELFF.